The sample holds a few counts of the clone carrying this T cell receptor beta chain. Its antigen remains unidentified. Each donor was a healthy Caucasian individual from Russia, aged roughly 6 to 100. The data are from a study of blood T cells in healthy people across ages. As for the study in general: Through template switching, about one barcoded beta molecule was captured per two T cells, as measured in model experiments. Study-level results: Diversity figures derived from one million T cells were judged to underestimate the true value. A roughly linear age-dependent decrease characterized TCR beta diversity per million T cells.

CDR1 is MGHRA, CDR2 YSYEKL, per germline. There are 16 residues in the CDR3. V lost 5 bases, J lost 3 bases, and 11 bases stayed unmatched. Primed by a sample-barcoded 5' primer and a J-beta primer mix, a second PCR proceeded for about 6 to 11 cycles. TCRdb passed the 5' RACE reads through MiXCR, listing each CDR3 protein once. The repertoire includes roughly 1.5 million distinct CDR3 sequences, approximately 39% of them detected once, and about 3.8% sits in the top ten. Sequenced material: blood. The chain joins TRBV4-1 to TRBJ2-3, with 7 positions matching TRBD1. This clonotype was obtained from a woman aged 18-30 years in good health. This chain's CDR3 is CASSLYRGGSTDTQYF. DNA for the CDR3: TGCGCCAGCAGCTTATACAGGGGTGGGAGTACAGATACGCAGTATTTT.